This record looks at one TCR beta chain sequence and its context. Antigen: not known. This entry belongs to a study of blood T cells in healthy people across ages. J gave up 4 bases and V 7 bases, and 11 bases lay outside the gene matches. This CDR3 region has 15 residues. The use of a sample-barcoded 5' primer and a J-beta primer mix characterized a second PCR of 7 to 11 cycles. Samples each returned at least 2.5 million CDR3-containing paired-end reads. TCRdb itself ran the 5' RACE reads through MiXCR, one entry per CDR3 protein. The sample has a few hundred thousand distinct CDR3 sequences, roughly 28% seen once. General study findings and limits: The diversity estimates, figures obtained from one million T cells, were considered underestimates. TCR beta diversity tracked closely with naive T cell percentage.

This TCR derives from a woman in her seventies in good health. The V call is TRBV12-3 or TRBV12-4, the J call TRBJ2-5, with TRBD2 matching 8 bases. Sequences were obtained from blood. CDR3 coding DNA: TGTGCCAGCAACGAGCGGGGGTCCCCGGGAGAGACCCAGTACTTC. Its translation: CASNERGSPGETQYF.